This TCR beta chain was observed in a study of Graves' ophthalmopathy and Graves' hyperthyroidism (dated by TCRdb to the late 2010s). At the level of the whole study: Hyperthyroidism was considered stable if no progression to ophthalmopathy occurred within 18 months of follow-up. The study used TCR beta repertoire signatures to distinguish Graves' ophthalmopathy from Graves' hyperthyroidism and to predict progression to ophthalmopathy. In total, 135 blood samples were TCR-sequenced: fewer than 50 ophthalmopathy, roughly 77 hyperthyroidism and some 17 hyperthyroidism-to-ophthalmopathy patients. A discovery set of 100 patients (more than 40 ophthalmopathy, 55 to 60 stable hyperthyroidism) was enrolled to explore V-J signatures distinguishing ophthalmopathy from hyperthyroidism. An independent validation cohort comprised 18 to 20 hyperthyroidism patients and about 16 patients who later progressed from hyperthyroidism to ophthalmopathy. In five or six hyperthyroidism patients, T-cell repertoires of thyroid tissue and blood were compared. Following sample collection, hyperthyroidism patients were given methimazole at a starting dose of 30 mg daily, and ophthalmopathy patients were given high-dose intravenous methylprednisolone. Overall study results and their limits: In validation, the model predicted ophthalmopathy progression with about 71% sensitivity and roughly 78% specificity; 12 predicted patients were CT-confirmed with GO in a median of roughly 6.8 months. Sample size was not statistically predetermined, and group allocation was not concealed from the investigators. Most expanded thyroid clonotypes with a frequency above 0.001 also appeared in blood, which suggests that blood repertoires may reflect the immune response in the thyroid. In cross-validation, the 13-signature model distinguished ophthalmopathy from stable hyperthyroidism with about 88% sensitivity and around 81% specificity, and in the test set the corresponding values were approximately 80% and 68%.

To note about this clonotype: Its binding antigen is unknown. No base qualities exist here, and no much larger clone lies one base off it.

Hyperthyroidism patients were newly diagnosed, were aged 18 to 65 years, and had a disease duration under 2 months. Patients with other autoimmune diseases, uncontrolled infections, pregnancy or lactation were excluded. Diagnosis was based on clinical symptoms, serum thyroxine, TRAb, thyroid ultrasound and orbital computed tomography. Total RNA was extracted with Trizol reagent and quality-checked on an Agilent 2100 Bioanalyzer. For repertoire sequencing, the TCR beta CDR3 regions were amplified from RNA transcripts. The first round of RT-PCR was done with HTBI primers and the Qiagen OneStep RT-PCR kit, and was followed by a second round of multiplex PCR, then size selection and purification. Libraries were sequenced on an Illumina HiSeq2000 using paired-end 100 bp reads. The study's processing was this. SOAPnuke was used to process the reads, removing any read that contained adapters or uncalled bases, had a mean Phred below 15, or lacked an exact match to the constant primer or identifier. High-quality paired reads were merged with COPE v1.2.5. Each unique nucleotide sequence was defined as a clonotype, and clonotypes were aligned to IMGT TRB V, D and J references with MiTCR v1.1. Analysis was restricted to V-J combinations with a frequency above 0.0001, which covered roughly 99% of repertoires. For each V-J combination, a TCR clonal expansion and chaos score was defined as the ratio of F50 clonal expansion to chaos observed in the TCRdist matrix. Welch's t-statistics and random forest were used to reduce the features to roughly 14 V-J combinations, which were then used as input to a naive Bayes classifier. Thyroid-blood repertoire similarity was quantified with the Morisita-Horn index. The public sequencing data were trimmed at Q25 with fastp and processed into clonotypes with MiXCR by TCRdb, which kept only in-frame beta chains. Identical CDR3 proteins give one entry, which carries the most common genes and DNA. The V and J calls were determined by TCRdb, not by the authors. The sample contains about 1.2 million distinct CDR3 sequences, approximately 35% of them found a single time. Jointly, the top ten make up approximately 10% of the sample.

The receptor was isolated from an adult man with Graves' hyperthyroidism. Sequences were obtained from peripheral blood or thyroid tissue (not recorded which).

This receptor carries the CDR3 CATSEQGGSNQPQHF. The DNA sequence follows: TGTGCCACCAGCGAACAGGGTGGAAGCAATCAGCCCCAGCATTTT. The chain links TRBV24-1 with TRBJ1-5; TRBD1 is a possible D gene, resting on 6 matching bases. Spanning cysteine to phenylalanine, the CDR3 consists of 15 amino acids. The retained sequence is limited to the CDR3, 45 bases, with the frame set at the first base. The V end loses 7 bases and the J end loses 1 base, and a stretch of 13 bases separates them. Via the germline V gene, CDR1 is KGHDR and CDR2 SFDVKD.